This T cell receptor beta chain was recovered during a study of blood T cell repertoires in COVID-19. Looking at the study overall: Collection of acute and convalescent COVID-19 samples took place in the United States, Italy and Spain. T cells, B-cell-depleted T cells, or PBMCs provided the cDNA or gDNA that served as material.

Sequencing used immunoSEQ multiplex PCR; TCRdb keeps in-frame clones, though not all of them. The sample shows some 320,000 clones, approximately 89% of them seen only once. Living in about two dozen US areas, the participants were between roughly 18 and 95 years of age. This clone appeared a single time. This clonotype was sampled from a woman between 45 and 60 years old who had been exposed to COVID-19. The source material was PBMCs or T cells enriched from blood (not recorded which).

CDR3 region: CASNRGAGGTGELFF. CDR3 coding DNA: TGTGCCAGCAACCGGGGAGCGGGGGGAACCGGGGAGCTGTTTTTT. This sequence joins TRBV2 and TRBJ2-2, with 9 bases aligning to TRBD2. This CDR3 spans 15 amino acids. Germline lookup yields CDR1 SNHLY and CDR2 FYNNEI. The V segment lost 7 bases and the J segment 5 bases; nucleotides outside the gene matches: 8.